The clone carrying this T cell receptor beta chain has just a few counts. What it binds is not known. This table comes from immunoSEQ multiplex PCR, and its TCRdb copy is limited to in-frame clones, with some not included. Counted here are more than 90,000 clones, about 93% occurring once; the ten biggest clones make up less than 0.6%. This record comes from a study of graft-versus-host responses after intestinal transplantation. Study overall: Isolated intestinal, liver-intestinal, or multivisceral transplants had been given to the recipients. Every recipient underwent anti-thymocyte globulin induction, then tacrolimus and steroids for about three years.

Regarding the study as a whole: Individuals carrying graft-donor T cell macrochimerism showed high graft-versus-host to host-versus-graft clonal ratios in allografts. Detection of GvH clones occurred in recipient marrow, and some had their first appearance in ileum or blood.

Germline V gene sequence: CDR1 MGHRA, CDR2 YSYEKL. This CDR3 region has 15 residues. Trimming stripped 3 bases from V and 0 bases from J, with 11 bases between. Sample: unstimulated CD8+ T cells sorted from spleen or lymph node cells, taken before intestinal transplant. The chain links TRBV4-1 to TRBJ1-1, with D uncertain. The clonotype comes from a human donor who received an intestinal transplant. The CDR3 DNA reads TGCGCCAGCAGCCATCTTAGAGCGATGAACACTGAAGCTTTCTTT. Amino acid sequence: CASSHLRAMNTEAFF.